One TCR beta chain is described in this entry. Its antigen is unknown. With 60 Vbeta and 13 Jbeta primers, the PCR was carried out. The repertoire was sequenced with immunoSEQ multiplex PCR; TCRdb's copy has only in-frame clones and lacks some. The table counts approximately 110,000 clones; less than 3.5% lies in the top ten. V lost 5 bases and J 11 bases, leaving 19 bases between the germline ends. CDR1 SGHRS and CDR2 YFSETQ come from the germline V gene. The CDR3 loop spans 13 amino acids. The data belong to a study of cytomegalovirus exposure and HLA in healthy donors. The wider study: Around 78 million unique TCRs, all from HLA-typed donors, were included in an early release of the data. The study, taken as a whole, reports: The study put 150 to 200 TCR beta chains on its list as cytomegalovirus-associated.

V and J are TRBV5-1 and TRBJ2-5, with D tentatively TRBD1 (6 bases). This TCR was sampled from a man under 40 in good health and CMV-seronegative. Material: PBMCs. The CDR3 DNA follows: TGCGCCAGCAGTTTAGGGGGTGGTTGGGAGCAGTACTTC. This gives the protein CASSLGGGWEQYF.